This entry lists 16 T cell receptor beta chains sequenced from one sample in a study of a mutant IDH1 vaccine in newly diagnosed glioma. Profiled with immunoSEQ multiplex PCR; TCRdb holds only in-frame clones, not every one. In the table there are around 50,000 clones, about three quarters of which are singletons. Described time point: week 5, during vaccination. Topical imiquimod accompanied each vaccine dose, which consisted of 300 ug of mutant IDH1 20-mer peptide. What these receptors recognize is not known. The specimen was PBMCs, collected from a glioma patient whose treatment included an IDH1 peptide vaccine. Receptors originate from a man over 45 with glioma.

The chain has TRBV5-4 and TRBJ2-6, with 9 bases aligning to TRBD1. CDR1 is SGHNT and CDR2 is YYREEE in the germline V gene (reference sequence). V trimming: 4 bases; J trimming: 0 bases; junction bases outside the gene matches: 5. This CDR3 comprises 17 residues. The CDR3 DNA reads as TGTGCCAGCAGCCCGGGACAGGGCTACTCTGGGGCCAACGTCCTGACTTTC. It codes for CASSPGQGYSGANVLTF.

This clone was seen a handful of times. The V and J genes are TRBV10-1 and TRBJ2-7; possible D gene TRBD2, 6 bases. The CDR3 spans 16 residues. V gave up 4 bases and J gave up 2 bases, with 18 bases separating them. The V gene's germline CDR1 is WNHNN and CDR2 SYGVQD (reference sequence). CDR3 coding DNA: TGCGCCAGCAGTGGAGGGGACTTAGGGGTACCCTACGAGCAGTACTTC. Residues: CASSGGDLGVPYEQYF.

For the CDR3, the DNA is TGTGCCTGGAGTGTATCGAACCCGGTCTCCGGGGCGTACAATGAGCAGTTCTTC. It translates to CAWSVSNPVSGAYNEQFF. This chain links TRBV30 with TRBJ2-1, with D tentatively TRBD1 or TRBD2 (5 bases each). The CDR3 runs to 18 residues. V was clipped by 0 bases and J by 4 bases, with 22 bases between them. Looked up from germline, CDR1 is GTSNPN and CDR2 is SVGIG (reference sequence).

This chain links TRBV5-4 with TRBJ2-7, with 7 bases fitting TRBD2. CDR1 and CDR2 from the germline V gene are SGHNT and YYREEE (reference sequence). The V gene end was trimmed by 4 bases and the J gene end by 0 bases; junction bases not matched to a gene: 7. The length of the CDR3 is 15 residues. Here the CDR3 DNA reads TGTGCCAGCAGCCCGGAGGGCGGGAGCTCCTACGAGCAGTACTTC. Its translation: CASSPEGGSSYEQYF.

The chain combines TRBV19 with TRBJ2-1; 9 bases fit TRBD2. The V gene end was trimmed by 0 bases and the J gene end by 7 bases; junction bases not matched to a gene: 7. Looked up from germline, CDR1 is LNHDA and CDR2 is SQIVND (reference sequence). The CDR3 is made up of 16 amino acids. DNA of the CDR3: TGTGCCAGTAGTATAGAAGGGACTAGCTTCCGGAATGAGCAGTTCTTC. It translates to CASSIEGTSFRNEQFF. Variable domain in full (rest from reference TRBV19 and TRBJ2-1): DGGITQSPKYLFRKEGQNVTLSCEQNLNHDAMYWYRQDPGQGLRLIYYSQIVNDFQKGDIAEGYSVSREKKESFPLTVTSAQKNPTAFYLCASSIEGTSFRNEQFFGPGTRLTVL.

This clone was seen only once. The chain is built from TRBV6-5 and TRBJ2-7, with TRBD1 matching over 11 bases. V shed 4 bases and J 8 bases; nucleotides not matched to a gene: 10. The CDR3 has 15 amino acids. Per germline, CDR1 MNHEY and CDR2 SVGAGI. Here the CDR3 DNA reads TGTGCCAGCAGTTCCACGCACCGGGACAGGGGGAAGCAGTACTTC. Encoded protein: CASSSTHRDRGKQYF.

The genes are TRBV5-4 and TRBJ1-2; D is unclear. Trimming shortened V by 0 bases and J by 5 bases, and 14 bases separated the two germline ends. Per the germline V gene, CDR1 is SGHNT and CDR2 is YYREEE (reference sequence). The CDR3 spans 15 residues. The CDR3 coding sequence is TGTGCCAGCAGCTTGGGGGCTGGCAGACCATATGGCTACACCTTC. Translating gives CASSLGAGRPYGYTF.

The CDR3 DNA follows: TGTGCCAGTAGTATCCAGGGTCTGGGCGCTCCCAGGAGCATGACCCAGCATTTT. Amino acid sequence: CASSIQGLGAPRSMTQHF. This chain links TRBV19 with TRBJ1-5, with D tentatively TRBD1 (5 bases). Germline lookup yields CDR1 LNHDA and CDR2 SQIVND (reference sequence). V lost 3 bases to trimming and J lost 11 bases, with 29 bases between them. CDR3 length equals 18 residues.

V is TRBV28 and J is TRBJ2-7, with D uncertain. Germline loops: CDR1 MDHEN, CDR2 SYDVKM. V was cut by 6 bases and J by 4 bases, with 10 bases left in between. The CDR3 has 12 residues. CDR3 sequence (DNA): TGTGCCAGCAGGCTAGTGGGTTACGAGCAGTACTTC. Encoded protein: CASRLVGYEQYF.

The CDR3 nucleotides read TGTGCCAGTACAGGGTCCGAAAATAAAAATCAGCCCCAGCATTTT. It is translated as CASTGSENKNQPQHF. The V and J genes are TRBV2 and TRBJ1-5, with a possible D match to TRBD1 (6 bases). The length of the CDR3 is 15 residues. The germline V gene encodes CDR1 SNHLY and CDR2 FYNNEI. Trimming removed 9 bases at V and 4 bases at J, with 19 bases between.

The gene calls are TRBV19 and TRBJ1-5; D may be TRBD1 (5 bases). Germline lookup yields CDR1 LNHDA and CDR2 SQIVND (reference sequence). There are 13 residues in the CDR3. With 8 bases removed from V and 0 bases from J, the gap between germline ends came to 8 bases. DNA of the CDR3: TGTGCCAGTGGGGCTGATAGCAATCAGCCCCAGCATTTT. It is translated as CASGADSNQPQHF. The whole variable domain, remainder taken from reference TRBV19 and TRBJ1-5, is DGGITQSPKYLFRKEGQNVTLSCEQNLNHDAMYWYRQDPGQGLRLIYYSQIVNDFQKGDIAEGYSVSREKKESFPLTVTSAQKNPTAFYLCASGADSNQPQHFGDGTRLSIL.

The rearrangement joins TRBV29-1 to TRBJ1-4; TRBD1 is a possible D gene (6 bases). Trimming pared 4 bases from V and 8 bases from J, leaving 17 bases between. Germline lookup yields CDR1 SQVTM and CDR2 ANQGSEA. The CDR3 is 14 residues long. The CDR3 sequence is CSVGGVGGEEKLFF. The CDR3, as DNA: TGCAGCGTTGGGGGAGTAGGGGGAGAGGAAAAACTGTTTTTT.

The genes are TRBV6-1 and TRBJ2-7, with D unresolved. The V end was cut by 4 bases, the J end by 3 bases, with 19 bases between. This CDR3 region has 16 residues. The germline V gene has CDR1 MNHNS and CDR2 SASEGT. The CDR3 bases are TGTGCCAGCAGTGGTGGGCTGCCGTTCCTTAACTACGAGCAGTACTTC. Its translation is CASSGGLPFLNYEQYF.

The chain carries TRBV10-3 and TRBJ2-3; TRBD2 might be the D (6 bases). Trimming removed 0 bases from V and 5 bases from J, with 12 bases in between. Germline CDR1 is ENHRY and CDR2 is SYGVKD. The CDR3 is 15 amino acids. CDR3 sequence: CAISESTGLIDTQYF. DNA for the CDR3: TGTGCCATCAGTGAGTCAACCGGACTAATAGATACGCAGTATTTT.

This chain connects TRBV6-9 to TRBJ1-3, with D perhaps TRBD1 (6 bases). The CDR3 length is 18 residues. The germline V gene encodes CDR1 MNHGY and CDR2 SVAAGI. The V end lost 6 bases, the J end lost 0 bases, and 21 bases lay between the germline ends. The CDR3, as DNA: TGTGCCAGCAGCCCCTCGGGGGGGCAGACGAGCTCTGGAAACACCATATATTTT. This gives the protein CASSPSGGQTSSGNTIYF.

The chain has TRBV4-2 and TRBJ1-5; TRBD1 might be the D (5 bases). The germline gives CDR1 LGHNA, CDR2 YNFKEQ. Trimming removed 0 bases at V and 4 bases at J, with 10 bases between. This CDR3 region has 15 residues. The CDR3: CASSQDAGGNQPQHF. Here the CDR3 DNA reads TGTGCCAGCAGCCAAGATGCGGGGGGGAATCAGCCCCAGCATTTT.